This T cell receptor beta chain comes out of a study of T-cell memory formation after mild COVID-19. TCRdb re-derived calls from the 5' RACE reads in MiXCR, one entry per CDR3 protein. Counted here are about 310,000 distinct CDR3 sequences, roughly a fifth occurring once; the ten biggest clones make up approximately 21%. CDR3 size: 16 residues. Germline lookup yields CDR1 SEHNR and CDR2 FQNEAQ (reference sequence). V dropped 5 bases and J dropped 3; count of bases not matched to a gene: 5. The receptor was derived from a young man who had mild COVID-19 (a few samples of this study predate the infection). Cell type and time point are not known. Material for sequencing was PBMCs or a T cell subset sorted from them (not recorded which). The chain combines TRBV7-9 with TRBJ2-3, with 13 bases that match TRBD2. The CDR3 region has the DNA TGTGCCAGCAGCGGTGGGACTAGCGGGGTGACAGATACGCAGTATTTT. It is translated as CASSGGTSGVTDTQYF.